Listed below are T cell receptor beta chains from one sample, sequenced in a study of graft-versus-host responses after intestinal transplantation. Produced via immunoSEQ multiplex PCR; TCRdb's table is partial and in-frame only. The data contain roughly 100,000 clones, approximately 93% of them singletons. For these TCRs, the target antigens are not known. The source material was unstimulated CD8+ T cells sorted from spleen or lymph node cells, sampled before intestinal transplant. Source of these receptors: a human donor who received an intestinal transplant. CDR3s include the opening cysteine and the closing phenylalanine or tryptophan. A D gene is named only where the DNA matches it firmly. Rows may omit the clone size; those that give it use once, few, many or a size class.

>.|once|TRBJ2-1|TRBV27
TGTGCCAGCAGCCAATTAACCACACGGGGGAGCAATGAGCAGTTCTTC
CASSQLTTRGSNEQFF
>.|.|TRBJ2-6|TRBV27
TGTGCCAGCAGTAGGGGACCCTCTGGGGCCAACGTCCTGACTTTC
CASSRGPSGANVLTF
>.|few|TRBJ2-1|TRBV9
TGTGCCAGCAGCGTAGGGGGGCCCTCCAGCTACAATGAGCAGTTCTTC
CASSVGGPSSYNEQFF
>TRBD1|once|TRBJ2-3|TRBV9
TGTGCCAGCAGCCCACGCGAGGGGGCGGGCCGTGGTCCGCAGTATTTT
CASSPREGAGRGPQYF
>.|.|TRBJ2-7|TRBV6-7
TGTGCCAGCAGTCTAGAGGACTCCTACGAGCAGTACTTC
CASSLEDSYEQYF
>.|.|TRBJ2-7|TRBV19
TGTGCCAGTAGTATAGATGCGTGGGTGTACTACGAGCAGTACTTC
CASSIDAWVYYEQYF
>TRBD1|.|TRBJ2-7|TRBV4-1
TGCGCCAGCAGCCCCGGACAGGGTTGGGGGGTATACGAGCAGTACTTC
CASSPGQGWGVYEQYF
>.|.|TRBJ1-5|TRBV5-4
TGTGCCAGCAGCTCGGACGGCAATCAGCCCCAGCATTTT
CASSSDGNQPQHF
>TRBD1|once|TRBJ2-1|TRBV2
TGTGCCAGCGGGACAGGGGGCTACAATGAGCAGTTCTTC
CASGTGGYNEQFF
>.|.|TRBJ2-2|TRBV19
TGTGCCAGTAGTGGGTCCCGCGGGGAGCTGTTTTTT
CASSGSRGELFF
>.|.|TRBJ2-7|TRBV30
TGTGCCTGGAGTGTACTACTGGGGGCGGCCCAGTACTTC
CAWSVLLGAAQYF
>.|once|TRBJ1-1|TRBV29-1
TGCAGCGTTGAGGGGAGGGGACCCGATGAAGCTTTCTTT
CSVEGRGPDEAFF
>.|.|TRBJ2-7|TRBV5-1
TGCGCCAGCAGCCCCTGGGACGCCCAGGGCCACGAGCAGTACTTC
CASSPWDAQGHEQYF
>TRBD1|.|TRBJ2-7|TRBV4-1
TGCGCCAGCAGCCGTCCGGGACAGGGTTGGGACGAGCAGTACTTC
CASSRPGQGWDEQYF
>.|.|TRBJ2-1|TRBV13
TGTGCCAGCAGCTTAGAGGGGACCCGCTACAATGAGCAGTTCTTC
CASSLEGTRYNEQFF
>TRBD2|.|TRBJ2-7|TRBV5-1
TGCGCCAGCAGCTTGTATAGCGGGTTCTCCTACGAGCAGTACTTC
CASSLYSGFSYEQYF
>TRBD1|.|TRBJ2-7|TRBV7-9
TGTGCCAGCAGTCCCCCTGGGACAGGGGGCGTCGAGCAGTACTTC
CASSPPGTGGVEQYF
>.|.|TRBJ1-3|TRBV30
TGTGCCTGGAGGGATGGAAACACCATATATTTT
CAWRDGNTIYF
>.|.|TRBJ2-2|TRBV5-4
TGTGCCAGCAGCTTGGGCGCGACCGGGGAGCTGTTTTTT
CASSLGATGELFF
>.|.|TRBJ1-1|TRBV5-4
TGTGCCAGCAGCCGGGGCGGGCCGGAAGCTTTCTTT
CASSRGGPEAFF
>.|.|TRBJ1-5|TRBV9
TGTGCCAGCAGCGTAGGTCAGGACAATCAGCCCCAGCATTTT
CASSVGQDNQPQHF
>TRBD1|.|TRBJ1-2|TRBV7-9
TGTGCCAGCAGCTTAGTGGGACAGATAAACTATGGCTACACCTTC
CASSLVGQINYGYTF
>TRBD1|.|TRBJ2-7|TRBV7-2
TGTGCCAGCATCTTACGACTAGGACAGGGTTCAATGTACGAGCAGTACTTC
CASILRLGQGSMYEQYF
>TRBD1|.|TRBJ2-1|TRBV7-7
TGTGCCAGCAGCTTAGACGGGACAGTAGCGAATGAGCAGTTCTTC
CASSLDGTVANEQFF
>.|.|TRBJ2-3|TRBV19
TGTGTCGTCGCCTCCTCAGATACGCAGTATTTT
CVVASSDTQYF
>.|.|TRBJ1-1|TRBV4-1
TGCGCCAGCAGCCAAGCTGAATACACTCAGAGCACTGAAGCTTTCTTT
CASSQAEYTQSTEAFF
>.|.|TRBJ1-1|TRBV11-2
TGTGCCAGCACCCCCAGCGCTGAAGCTTTCTTT
CASTPSAEAFF
>.|.|TRBJ2-7|TRBV15
TGTGCCACCAGAGCACAGGGCGCCTACGAGCAGTACTTC
CATRAQGAYEQYF
>TRBD2|.|TRBJ2-2|TRBV6-6
TGTGCCAGCAGGGGGAGCGGGGGAGCTTCCGGGGAGCTGTTTTTT
CASRGSGGASGELFF
>.|.|TRBJ1-5|TRBV19
TGTGCCAGTAGTATTTCGGGAGTACAGCCCCAGCATTTT
CASSISGVQPQHF
>.|.|TRBJ2-1|TRBV4-1
TGCGCCAGCAGTCGGAGCAATGAGCAGTTCTTC
CASSRSNEQFF
>.|.|TRBJ2-1|TRBV19
TGTGCCAGTAAGGATCTCAGTGACTACAATGAGCAGTTCTTC
CASKDLSDYNEQFF
>.|.|TRBJ1-1|TRBV4-1
TGCGCCAGCAGCGTACAAGGGGACACTGAAGCTTTCTTT
CASSVQGDTEAFF
>.|.|TRBJ1-5|TRBV7-9
TGTGCCAGCAGCTTAGGGGGGGTCAATCAGCCCCAGCATTTT
CASSLGGVNQPQHF
>.|.|TRBJ2-2|TRBV7-2
TGTGCCAGTCAGAACTTGACGTCAGGGGAGCTGTTTTTT
CASQNLTSGELFF
>.|.|TRBJ2-7|TRBV11-2
TGTGCCAGCAGATCTATACCGGGGACCTACGAGCAGTACTTC
CASRSIPGTYEQYF
>.|once|TRBJ1-4|TRBV11-2
TGTGCCAGCAGCTTAGATTCAATGACAGGACTTTATGAAAAACTGTTTTTT
CASSLDSMTGLYEKLFF
>.|.|TRBJ2-1|TRBV19
TGTGCCAGTAGTATCGTCGGAAATGAGCAGTTCTTC
CASSIVGNEQFF
>TRBD2|.|TRBJ2-7|TRBV9
TGTGCCAGCAGCCCTCATGGGACTAGCGGGTCCCCAGCCTACGAGCAGTACTTC
CASSPHGTSGSPAYEQYF
>.|.|TRBJ1-3|TRBV10-1
TGCGCCAGCAGACAACCCTCTGGAAACACCATATATTTT
CASRQPSGNTIYF
>.|.|TRBJ1-6|TRBV7-6
TGTGCCAGCAGTCATTCCTCCTATAATTCACCCCTCCACTTT
CASSHSSYNSPLHF